The 14 T cell receptor beta chains given below trace back to one sample, sequenced in a study of blood T cell repertoires in COVID-19. Assay: immunoSEQ multiplex PCR; the TCRdb copy retains only in-frame clones and omits some. The repertoire has roughly 90,000 clones, roughly 80% of them found once; the top ten carry roughly 15%. Input material: peripheral blood. These receptor sequences come from a human donor in a cohort sampled during active COVID-19.

The chain combines TRBV13 with TRBJ2-5, with 8 nucleotides matching TRBD2. J gave up 7 bases and V 4 bases, and 11 bases lay outside the gene matches. CDR1 and CDR2 from the germline V gene are PRHDT and FYEKMQ (reference sequence). The CDR3 length is 15 residues. This chain's CDR3 is CASSYGLAGGGTQYF. The CDR3 bases are TGTGCCAGCAGCTATGGACTAGCAGGTGGGGGGACCCAGTACTTC.

V gene TRBV28 combines with J gene TRBJ2-7; D ambiguous. Trimming removed 1 base from V and 2 bases from J, with 15 bases in between. This CDR3 has 16 residues. CDR1 and CDR2 from the germline V gene are MDHEN and SYDVKM. DNA of the CDR3: TGTGCCAGCAGTTTATCGGGTTTTATGCGCGCCTACGAGCAGTACTTC. Residues: CASSLSGFMRAYEQYF.

V is TRBV11-2 and J is TRBJ1-1; D is unresolved. V gave up 1 base and J gave up 3 bases, with 9 bases separating them. This CDR3 spans 14 amino acids. Germline lookup yields CDR1 SGHAT and CDR2 FQNNGV. CDR3 region: CASSLGEGYTEAFF. For the CDR3, the DNA is TGTGCCAGCAGCTTAGGGGAGGGTTACACTGAAGCTTTCTTT. Looking up the rest from reference TRBV11-2 and TRBJ1-1 gives the full variable domain: EAGVAQSPRYKIIEKRQSVAFWCNPISGHATLYWYQQILGQGPKLLIQFQNNGVVDDSQLPKDRFSAERLKGVDSTLKIQPAKLEDSAVYLCASSLGEGYTEAFFGQGTRLTVV.

V usage is TRBV20-1 and J usage is TRBJ2-7, with D possibly matching TRBD2 (6 bases). There are 14 residues in the CDR3. Germline V gene data show CDR1 as DFQATT and CDR2 as SNEGSKA (reference sequence). Between the trimmed V and J ends, which lost 4 bases and 4 bases, there was a span of 17 bases. This CDR3 reads CSAIEGTPPYEQYF. For the CDR3, the DNA is TGCAGTGCTATTGAAGGGACTCCCCCTTACGAGCAGTACTTC.

This chain's CDR3 is CASRPPLSTEAFF. The CDR3 DNA reads TGTGCCAGTAGACCCCCCCTGAGCACTGAAGCTTTCTTT. The V and J genes are TRBV19 and TRBJ1-1, with D unresolved. V was trimmed by 6 bases and J by 4 bases, leaving 12 bases between them. Germline CDR1 and CDR2: LNHDA and SQIVND (reference sequence). This CDR3 spans 13 amino acids.

The chain joins TRBV7-9 to TRBJ1-1; D call uncertain. The germline gives CDR1 SEHNR, CDR2 FQNEAQ (reference sequence). The CDR3 runs 14 residues. V was shortened by 7 bases and J by 10 bases, with 22 bases between the two germline ends. CDR3 coding DNA: TGTGCCAGCACCTCTACGGCCCTGAGGGTTGGAGCTTTCTTT. Amino acid sequence: CASTSTALRVGAFF.

The chain joins TRBV28 to TRBJ2-4; maybe TRBD2 (6 bases). The CDR3 loop spans 15 amino acids. Germline V gene lookup returns CDR1 MDHEN and CDR2 SYDVKM. Trimming removed 1 base at V and 2 bases at J, with 9 bases between. The CDR3 reads CASSLSGGPKNIQYF. For the CDR3, the DNA is TGTGCCAGCAGTTTATCCGGGGGTCCCAAAAACATTCAGTACTTC.

This chain joins TRBV7-8 and TRBJ2-7, with 14 bases aligning to TRBD2. Germline lookup yields CDR1 SGHVS and CDR2 FQNEAQ. The CDR3 extends over 16 amino acids. The V gene end was trimmed by 5 bases and the J gene end by 0 bases; junction bases not matched to a gene: 3. CDR3 nucleotides: TGTGCCAGCAGCATAGGGACTAGCGGGAGCTCCTACGAGCAGTACTTC. Protein product: CASSIGTSGSSYEQYF.

The rearrangement joins TRBV20-1 to TRBJ2-3; no clear D gene. Germline loops: CDR1 DFQATT, CDR2 SNEGSKA (reference sequence). The V end lost 6 bases, the J end lost 5 bases, and 9 bases lay between the germline ends. This CDR3 is 11 amino acids long. This CDR3 reads CSALKQDTQYF. The CDR3 DNA sequence: TGCAGTGCCCTCAAACAAGATACGCAGTATTTT.

This clone was found once. This chain uses TRBV18 with TRBJ1-2, with 9 positions matching TRBD1. With 4 bases clipped from V and 1 base from J, the junction kept 4 bases outside the gene matches. The CDR3 covers 15 residues. Germline CDR1 is KGHSH and CDR2 is LQKENI. The chain's CDR3 is CASSQPGQGNYGYTF. The CDR3 DNA reads TGTGCCAGCTCACAGCCGGGACAGGGTAACTATGGCTACACCTTC.

CDR3 protein: CASSLQGNTEAFF. The CDR3 DNA reads as TGTGCCAGCAGCTTGCAGGGGAACACTGAAGCTTTCTTT. This chain uses TRBV5-5 with TRBJ1-1, with D possibly TRBD1 on 5 matching bases. V dropped 1 base and J dropped 1 base, with 5 bases sitting between them. The CDR3 is made up of 13 amino acids. Looked up from germline, CDR1 is SGHKS and CDR2 is YYEKEE (reference sequence).

This chain joins TRBV3-1 (or the pseudogene TRBV3-2) and TRBJ2-3; a weak D match, TRBD2 (6 bases). Trimming stripped 2 bases from V and 3 bases from J, with 18 bases between. The CDR3 contains 17 residues. Germline CDR1 reads LGHDT; CDR2 reads YNNKEL (reference sequence). The CDR3 DNA is TGTGCCAGCAGCCAATTGACTAGTTCTTACTATACAGATACGCAGTATTTT. This sequence encodes CASSQLTSSYYTDTQYF.

The chain carries TRBV2 and TRBJ1-2; tentative D call: TRBD1 (6 bases). Germline CDR1 SNHLY, CDR2 FYNNEI. The CDR3 consists of 16 residues. Trimming took off 4 bases at V and 3 bases at J, with 18 bases between the two ends. The CDR3 DNA reads as TGTGCCAGCAGTGCCCGACAGGATCTGGGGCACTATGGCTACACCTTC. Translated, it gives CASSARQDLGHYGYTF.

The genes are TRBV13 and TRBJ2-6; D may be TRBD2 (5 bases). The V gene's germline CDR1 is PRHDT and CDR2 FYEKMQ (reference sequence). V shed 0 bases and J shed 0 bases, with 9 bases lying between them. This CDR3 region has 17 residues. Here the CDR3 reads CASSLGAGGSGANVLTF. CDR3 in DNA: TGTGCCAGCAGCTTAGGGGCAGGAGGCTCTGGGGCCAACGTCCTGACTTTC.